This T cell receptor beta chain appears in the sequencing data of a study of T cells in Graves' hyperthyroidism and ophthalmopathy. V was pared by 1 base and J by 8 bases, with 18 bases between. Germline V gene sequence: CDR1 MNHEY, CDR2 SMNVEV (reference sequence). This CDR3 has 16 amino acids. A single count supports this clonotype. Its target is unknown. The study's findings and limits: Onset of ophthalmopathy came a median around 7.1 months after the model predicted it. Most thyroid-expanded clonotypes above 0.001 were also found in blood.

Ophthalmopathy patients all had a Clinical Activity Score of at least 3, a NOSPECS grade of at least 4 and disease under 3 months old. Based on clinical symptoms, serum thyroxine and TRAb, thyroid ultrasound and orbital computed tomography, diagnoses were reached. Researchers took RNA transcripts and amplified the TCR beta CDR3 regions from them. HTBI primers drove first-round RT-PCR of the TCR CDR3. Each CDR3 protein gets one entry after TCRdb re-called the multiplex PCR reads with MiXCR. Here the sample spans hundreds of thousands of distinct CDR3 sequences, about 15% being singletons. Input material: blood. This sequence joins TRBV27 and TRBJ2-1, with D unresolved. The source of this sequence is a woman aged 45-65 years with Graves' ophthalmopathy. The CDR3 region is CASSLYVVPTYDEQFF. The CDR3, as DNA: TGTGCCAGCAGTTTATATGTAGTACCCACTTACGATGAGCAGTTCTTC.